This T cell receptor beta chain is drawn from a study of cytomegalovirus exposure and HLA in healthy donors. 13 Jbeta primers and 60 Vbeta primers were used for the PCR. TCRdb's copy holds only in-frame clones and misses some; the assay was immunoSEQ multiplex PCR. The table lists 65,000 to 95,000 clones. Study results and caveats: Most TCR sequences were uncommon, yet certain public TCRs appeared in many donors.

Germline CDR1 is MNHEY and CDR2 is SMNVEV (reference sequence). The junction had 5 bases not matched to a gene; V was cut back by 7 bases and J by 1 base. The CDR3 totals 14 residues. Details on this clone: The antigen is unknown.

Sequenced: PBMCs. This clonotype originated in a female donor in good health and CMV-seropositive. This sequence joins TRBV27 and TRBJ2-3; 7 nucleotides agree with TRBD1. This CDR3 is CASKTGAGTDTQYF. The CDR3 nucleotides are TGTGCCAGCAAAACAGGGGCTGGCACAGATACGCAGTATTTT.